What follows are 25 T cell receptor beta chains derived from one specimen sequenced in a study of blood T cells in healthy people across ages. Combining a sample-barcoded 5' primer with a J-beta primer mix, a second PCR ran for 7 to 11 cycles. TCRdb itself ran the 5' RACE reads through MiXCR, one entry per CDR3 protein. This table holds about 1,800,000 distinct CDR3 sequences, 28% found once. The sample taken for sequencing was blood. These TCRs come from a woman aged 30 to 39 in good health.

The chain combines TRBV20-1 with TRBJ2-5, with TRBD1 identical over 9 bases. The ends lost 5 bases at V and 4 bases at J; junction bases unmatched: 11. The germline gives CDR1 DFQATT, CDR2 SNEGSKA (reference sequence). The CDR3 sequence is 15 residues long. The CDR3 region is CSAGPTGGSGETQYF. In nucleotides, the CDR3 is TGCAGTGCTGGACCAACAGGGGGCTCGGGAGAGACCCAGTACTTC.

This clonotype came up many times. This chain uses TRBV27 with TRBJ1-2; D unresolved. CDR1 is MNHEY and CDR2 is SMNVEV in the germline V gene (reference sequence). The CDR3 spans 13 residues. Trimming pared 2 bases from V and 1 base from J, leaving 5 bases between. CDR3 residues: CASSLHSNYGYTF. The CDR3 DNA reads as TGTGCCAGCAGTTTACACAGTAACTATGGCTACACCTTC.

The rearrangement joins TRBV18 to TRBJ2-4; D gene uncertain. Germline-derived CDR1 and CDR2 are KGHSH and LQKENI. This CDR3 has 16 amino acids. V dropped 1 base and J dropped 5 bases, with 15 bases sitting between them. CDR3 in amino acids: CASSPLVDRWENIQYF. The CDR3 DNA reads TGTGCCAGCTCACCACTAGTTGACCGATGGGAAAACATTCAGTACTTC.

In its sample, this clonotype was seen many times. The J gene is TRBJ2-1, the V gene TRBV12-3 or TRBV12-4, with unresolved D. The germline V and J ends were trimmed by 1 base and 5 bases, with 6 bases remaining between them. The length of the CDR3 is 13 residues. CDR3 nucleotides: TGTGCCAGCAGTTTAGTGCAGCACAATGAGCAGTTCTTC. This encodes CASSLVQHNEQFF.

J is TRBJ2-1 and V is TRBV20-1; tentatively, D is TRBD1 (5 bases). V lost 6 bases, J lost 10 bases, and 22 bases lay in between. From germline, CDR1 is DFQATT and CDR2 SNEGSKA (reference sequence). The CDR3 consists of 14 residues. The CDR3 is CSAPKGPRTQEQFF. CDR3 nucleotides: TGCAGTGCCCCGAAGGGGCCGCGGACACAGGAGCAGTTCTTC.

The chain recombines TRBV19 with TRBJ2-5, with D possibly TRBD1 on 6 matching bases. The CDR3 spans 11 residues. Trimming stripped 6 bases from V and 7 bases from J, with 9 bases between. Germline CDR1 reads LNHDA; CDR2 reads SQIVND (reference sequence). The CDR3 nucleotides read TGTGCCAGTAGGCAAGGGGGGACCCAGTACTTC. Protein: CASRQGGTQYF. Based on the CDR3 plus reference TRBV19 and TRBJ2-5, the full variable domain is DGGITQSPKYLFRKEGQNVTLSCEQNLNHDAMYWYRQDPGQGLRLIYYSQIVNDFQKGDIAEGYSVSREKKESFPLTVTSAQKNPTAFYLCASRQGGTQYFGPGTRLLVL.

In its sample, this clonotype was seen many times. V usage is TRBV20-1 and J usage is TRBJ2-1; D might be TRBD1 (6 bases). Germline assignment: CDR1 DFQATT and CDR2 SNEGSKA (reference sequence). The CDR3 has 12 amino acids. Deletions cut 4 bases from V and 6 bases from J, with 10 bases between. The CDR3 region is CSAKDSRNEQFF. In nucleotides, the CDR3 is TGCAGTGCTAAGGACAGCCGCAATGAGCAGTTCTTC.

The V gene is TRBV6-5, the J gene TRBJ1-1, with 8 positions matching TRBD1. J lost 1 base, V lost 8 bases, and 12 bases had no gene match. The V gene's germline CDR1 is MNHEY and CDR2 SVGAGI. The CDR3 spans 16 residues. CDR3 in amino acids: CASVSFRGRTNTEAFF. CDR3 sequence (DNA): TGTGCCAGCGTGTCTTTCAGGGGGCGCACGAACACTGAAGCTTTCTTT.

This clonotype was recorded at least ten times. The genes are TRBV20-1 and TRBJ2-7, with D unresolved. The germline V gene has CDR1 DFQATT and CDR2 SNEGSKA (reference sequence). V lost 3 bases and J lost 2, with 8 bases in between. The CDR3 contains 12 residues. DNA of the CDR3: TGCAGTGCTAGTCCAGGAGCCTACGAGCAGTACTTC. It specifies CSASPGAYEQYF.

V is TRBV6-1 and J is TRBJ1-2; 9 bases are a match to TRBD1. Trimming took 5 bases from V and 4 from J; bases not matched to a gene: 14. CDR3 length: 17 residues. From germline, CDR1 is MNHNS and CDR2 SASEGT. As DNA, the CDR3 is TGTGCCAGCAGTCCCTTCGACAGGGGGGGTTTAGCCTATGGCTACACCTTC. Protein sequence: CASSPFDRGGLAYGYTF.

The chain links TRBV5-1 to TRBJ2-5, with a tentative D call TRBD2 (5 bases). The CDR3 covers 18 residues. V was cut by 5 bases and J by 0 bases, with 23 bases left in between. The germline gives CDR1 SGHRS, CDR2 YFSETQ. The CDR3 is CASSPMTIGLKYQETQYF. As DNA, the CDR3 is TGCGCCAGCAGTCCCATGACGATAGGACTGAAGTACCAAGAGACCCAGTACTTC.

This clonotype has only a few counts. This sequence joins TRBV15 and TRBJ2-5; 7 bases match TRBD2. The CDR3 spans 16 residues. Germline values: CDR1 LNHNV, CDR2 YYDKDF (reference sequence). Trimming removed 0 bases from V and 4 bases from J; junction bases left unmatched: 8. The CDR3 nucleotides read TGTGCCACCAGCAGAGACCGGGGAGGGAGAGGAGAGACCCAGTACTTC. It is translated as CATSRDRGGRGETQYF.

The V gene is TRBV7-9, the J gene TRBJ1-6; D remains ambiguous. CDR1 and CDR2 (germline): SEHNR, FQNEAQ (reference sequence). The CDR3 runs 15 residues. Trimming took off 6 bases at V and 9 bases at J, with 18 bases between the two ends. The CDR3 nucleotides read TGTGCCAGCAGGATCGGGCAGCACTCAGGTTCACCCCTCCACTTT. Its protein product is CASRIGQHSGSPLHF.

This clonotype was seen repeatedly, ten times or more. V is TRBV12-3 or TRBV12-4 and J is TRBJ2-7, with D maybe TRBD2 (5 bases). The CDR3 loop spans 14 amino acids. Trimming took 6 bases from V and 2 from J, leaving 14 bases between them. The CDR3 nucleotides are TGTGCCAGCAGCTACAGCGGAACCCCCTACGAGCAGTACTTC. It yields the protein CASSYSGTPYEQYF.

This clonotype has more than one count but fewer than ten. The chain couples TRBV5-6 to TRBJ2-7; D may be TRBD1 or TRBD2 (5 bases each). CDR3 size: 14 residues. Germline lookup yields CDR1 SGHDT and CDR2 YYEEEE. Between the trimmed V and J ends, which lost 5 bases and 2 bases, there was a span of 14 bases. In DNA, the CDR3 is TGTGCCAGCAGAAAACGGGGCTACCCCTACGAGCAGTACTTC. Translating it yields CASRKRGYPYEQYF.

This clonotype was found many times. The chain combines TRBV25-1 with TRBJ2-5; 9 bases match TRBD2. The CDR3 loop spans 14 amino acids. Losses at the gene ends were 5 bases for V and 1 base for J; bases not matched to a gene: 2. Germline CDR1 is MGHDK and CDR2 is SYGVNS. CDR3 DNA sequence: TGTGCCAGCAGTACAGCGGGGGGCCAAGAGACCCAGTACTTC. Encoded protein: CASSTAGGQETQYF. Full variable domain (rest looked up from reference TRBV25-1 and TRBJ2-5): EADIYQTPRYLVIGTGKKITLECSQTMGHDKMYWYQQDPGMELHLIHYSYGVNSTEKGDLSSESTVSRIRTEHFPLTLESARPSHTSQYLCASSTAGGQETQYFGPGTRLLVL.

The V call is TRBV6-1, the J call TRBJ1-1, with TRBD1 matching 12 bases. The length of the CDR3 is 14 residues. Germline assignment: CDR1 MNHNS and CDR2 SASEGT. CDR3 sequence reads: CAGTGGRMNTEAFF. The CDR3 DNA is TGTGCGGGGACAGGGGGCAGAATGAACACTGAAGCTTTCTTT.

The chain links TRBV6-2 or TRBV6-3 to TRBJ2-5, with D tentatively TRBD2 (6 bases). CDR1 and CDR2 (germline): MNHEY, SVGEGT. Trimming cost V 6 bases and J 1 base, with 18 bases left between them. The CDR3 consists of 16 residues. The CDR3 sequence is CASSPRGVGGQETQYF. CDR3 nucleotide sequence: TGTGCCAGCAGCCCGCGCGGCGTGGGGGGCCAAGAGACCCAGTACTTC.

This clonotype was counted ten times or more. The chain recombines TRBV7-2 with TRBJ1-2; D not resolved. Deletions cut 7 bases from V and 7 bases from J, with 19 bases between. Germline V gives CDR1 SGHTA, CDR2 FQGNSA. This CDR3 is built from 14 residues. The CDR3 DNA follows: TGTGCCAGCATCCTTCGTGGGCAGGACTTTGGCTACACCTTC. Its translation is CASILRGQDFGYTF.

The rearrangement uses TRBV7-2 and TRBJ1-5, with D possibly matching TRBD1 (5 bases). The CDR3 totals 15 residues. Trimming removed 2 bases at V and 6 bases at J, with 14 bases between. Germline V lookup: CDR1 SGHTA, CDR2 FQGNSA. The DNA for the CDR3 is TGTGCCAGCAGCTTAAGTCCCGGGGGGGGTCAGCCCCAGCATTTT. Its protein is CASSLSPGGGQPQHF.

This clonotype appeared a few times. The gene calls are TRBV6-2 or TRBV6-3 and TRBJ2-7, with D possibly being TRBD2 (5 bases). The CDR3 sequence is 18 residues long. With 0 bases removed from V and 4 bases from J, the gap between germline ends came to 22 bases. Germline V CDR1 and CDR2: MNHEY, SVGEGT. CDR3 DNA: TGTGCCAGCAGTTACTCGGCGATTCGGGCGGGTGGCAGGTACGAGCAGTACTTC. Residues: CASSYSAIRAGGRYEQYF.

In this sample, this clonotype turned up many times. The V and J genes are TRBV6-6 and TRBJ2-5; D could derive from TRBD1 or TRBD2 (6 bases each). Trimming removed 2 bases at V and 4 bases at J, with 11 bases between. The CDR3 is made up of 14 amino acids. Germline loops: CDR1 MNHNY, CDR2 SVGAGI (reference sequence). The CDR3 is CASSYPEGGETQYF. CDR3 coding DNA: TGTGCCAGCAGTTACCCCGAGGGGGGAGAGACCCAGTACTTC.

This clonotype came up many times. The genes are TRBV20-1 and TRBJ2-5; a possible D gene is TRBD2 (6 bases). Germline CDR1 DFQATT, CDR2 SNEGSKA (reference sequence). The CDR3 contains 14 residues. The V end was cut by 5 bases, the J end by 1 base, with 14 bases between. The CDR3 is CSAPEFGGQETQYF. As DNA, the CDR3 is TGCAGTGCTCCAGAGTTCGGGGGCCAAGAGACCCAGTACTTC.

This clonotype was detected ten times or more. The J gene is TRBJ2-3, the V gene TRBV6-1; D call uncertain. The germline CDR1 and CDR2 sequences are MNHNS and SASEGT. Trimming left V 2 bases short and J 3 bases short, with 3 bases between. CDR3 length equals 12 residues. The CDR3 protein is CASSELTDTQYF. CDR3 nucleotide sequence: TGTGCCAGCAGTGAATTAACAGATACGCAGTATTTT.

The table lists this clonotype with many counts. The chain carries TRBV10-3 and TRBJ2-7, with a possible D match to TRBD2 (5 bases). V gave up 6 bases and J gave up 5 bases, with 8 bases separating them. Germline CDR1 ENHRY, CDR2 SYGVKD. The CDR3 is made up of 11 amino acids. CDR3 bases: TGTGCCATCAGATCCGGGGACGAGCAGTACTTC. This sequence encodes CAIRSGDEQYF.